This TCR beta chain was captured in a study of CD8+CD57+ T cells in acquired aplastic anemia. Study-level results: Patients and controls shared 25 to 30 CD8+ CDR3 sequences, which appeared highly expressed in patients and within their immunodominant clones. The CD8+ Simpson's diversity of patients and controls was not significantly different.

Patients sequenced had flow cytometry evidence of CD8+CD57+ cell expansion. The ends were cut back, 3 bases at V and 6 bases at J, with 6 bases in the middle. The CDR3 sequence is 11 residues long. The germline CDR1 and CDR2 sequences are DFQATT and SNEGSKA (reference sequence). Genomic DNA, serving as template, underwent TCR beta VDJ and CDR3 profiling. Using its own MiXCR run on the reads, TCRdb lists one record per CDR3 protein. The repertoire includes over 250,000 distinct CDR3 sequences, approximately 57% of them detected once, and roughly 1.2% sits in the top ten. In the case of this clonotype: Its matching antigen is unknown.

This clonotype originated in a human donor with aplastic anemia. The specimen was sorted CD4+, CD8+, or CD8+CD57+ T cells (not recorded which) from PBMCs. The rearrangement uses TRBV20-1 and TRBJ2-1; D unclear. CDR3 sequence: CSARIRNEQFF. The CDR3 DNA sequence: TGCAGTGCTAGGATACGCAATGAGCAGTTCTTC.